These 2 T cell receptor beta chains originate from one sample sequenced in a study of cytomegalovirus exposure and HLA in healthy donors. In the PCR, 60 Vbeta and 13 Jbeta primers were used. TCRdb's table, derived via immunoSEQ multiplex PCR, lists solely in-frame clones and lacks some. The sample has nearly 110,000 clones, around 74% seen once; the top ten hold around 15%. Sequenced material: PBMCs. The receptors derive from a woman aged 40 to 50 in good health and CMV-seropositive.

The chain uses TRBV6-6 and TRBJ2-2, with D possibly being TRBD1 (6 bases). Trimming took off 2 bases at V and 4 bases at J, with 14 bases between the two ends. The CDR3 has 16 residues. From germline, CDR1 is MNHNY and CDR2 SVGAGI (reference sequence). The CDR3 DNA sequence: TGTGCCAGCAGTTACCTGGACAGTGGGGGCACCGGGGAGCTGTTTTTT. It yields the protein CASSYLDSGGTGELFF.

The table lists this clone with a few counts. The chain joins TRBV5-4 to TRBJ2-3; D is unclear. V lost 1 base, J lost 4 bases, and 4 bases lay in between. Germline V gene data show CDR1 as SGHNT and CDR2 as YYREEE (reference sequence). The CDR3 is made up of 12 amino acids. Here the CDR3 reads CASSLRSDTQYF. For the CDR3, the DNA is TGTGCCAGCAGCTTGCGTTCAGATACGCAGTATTTT. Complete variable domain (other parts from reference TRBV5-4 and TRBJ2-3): ETGVTQSPTHLIKTRGQQVTLRCSSQSGHNTVSWYQQALGQGPQFIFQYYREEENGRGNFPPRFSGLQFPNYSSELNVNALELDDSALYLCASSLRSDTQYFGPGTRLTVL.